Below, one TCR beta chain is given with its context. No antigen is known for it. This entry belongs to a study of graft-versus-host responses after intestinal transplantation. V dropped 0 bases and J dropped 0 bases, with 18 bases sitting between them. This CDR3 is 17 amino acids long. Germline V gene lookup returns CDR1 GTSNPN and CDR2 SVGIG (reference sequence). Here immunoSEQ multiplex PCR was the method, and the copy in TCRdb shows in-frame clones only, minus some. The sample holds roughly 70,000 clones, roughly 92% seen once. Study results and limitations: Recipient bone marrow held GvH clones, some seen earlier in ileum or blood.

The sequence derives from a human patient who received an intestinal transplant, so some T cells may come from the graft donor. The specimen comprised bone marrow, sampled approximately 100 weeks after intestinal transplantation. The chain couples TRBV30 to TRBJ2-7, with D possibly being TRBD2 (6 bases). The CDR3: CAWSVGLPASASYEQYF. The CDR3 bases are TGTGCCTGGAGTGTAGGGCTTCCGGCTAGCGCCTCCTACGAGCAGTACTTC.